Listed here are 27 T cell receptor beta chains from one sample, sequenced in a study of blood T cell repertoires in COVID-19. Here immunoSEQ multiplex PCR was the method, and the copy in TCRdb shows in-frame clones only, minus some. The sample includes under 400,000 clones, roughly 85% of them seen just once. Sequencing was carried out using PBMCs or T cells enriched from blood (not recorded which). The receptors shown here come from a woman between 40 and 55 years old with acute COVID-19.

The chain links TRBV19 to TRBJ1-2; D uncertain. Germline V gene lookup returns CDR1 LNHDA and CDR2 SQIVND (reference sequence). The CDR3 has 14 residues. Trimming pared 3 bases from V and 4 bases from J, leaving 12 bases between. CDR3 amino acids: CASSIVGGPYGYTF. DNA of the CDR3: TGTGCCAGTAGTATTGTTGGAGGCCCCTATGGCTACACCTTC.

The V call is TRBV6-1, the J call TRBJ2-3, with D perhaps TRBD2 (7 bases). CDR1 is MNHNS and CDR2 is SASEGT in the germline V gene. This CDR3 spans 20 amino acids. Trimming shortened V by 3 bases and J by 1 base, and 26 bases separated the two germline ends. Written as DNA, the CDR3 is TGTGCCAGCAGTGATTGGGGCAGGTATTTTGCGGGGGCCGGCACAGATACGCAGTATTTT. Translating gives CASSDWGRYFAGAGTDTQYF.

The table lists this clone with a count of one. The V call is TRBV28, the J call TRBJ1-1; D remains unclear. Trimming removed 6 bases at V and 7 bases at J, with 12 bases between. The CDR3 extends over 12 amino acids. Germline CDR1 is MDHEN and CDR2 is SYDVKM. CDR3 DNA: TGTGCCAGCAGACCTTCGGGTTTTGAAGCTTTCTTT. This encodes CASRPSGFEAFF.

The genes are TRBV10-2 and TRBJ2-2; D is possibly TRBD1 (6 bases). The CDR3 sequence is 12 residues long. Trimming removed 9 bases at V and 6 bases at J, with 11 bases between. Germline V lookup: CDR1 WSHSY, CDR2 SAAADI. The CDR3 region has the DNA TGCGCCAGACAAACAGGGTCCGGGGAGCTGTTTTTT. Translating it yields CARQTGSGELFF.

The chain is built from TRBV6-2 or TRBV6-3 and TRBJ1-6; 10 bases agree with TRBD1. The CDR3 has 15 residues. The J segment lost 10 bases and the V segment lost 2 bases, leaving 5 bases of the junction unmatched. CDR1 is MNHEY, CDR2 SVGEGT, per germline. The CDR3 protein is CASSYGTGVESPLHF. For the CDR3, the DNA is TGTGCCAGCAGTTACGGGACAGGGGTAGAGTCACCCCTCCACTTT.

The rearrangement joins TRBV5-4 to TRBJ2-1, with 7 bases aligning to TRBD1. Germline-derived CDR1 and CDR2 are SGHNT and YYREEE (reference sequence). The CDR3 loop spans 15 amino acids. V lost 4 bases, J lost 6 bases, and 10 bases stayed unmatched. CDR3 sequence: CASSRGQEKVNEQFF. In nucleotides, the CDR3 is TGTGCCAGCAGCCGCGGACAGGAAAAGGTCAATGAGCAGTTCTTC.

J is TRBJ2-7 and V is TRBV5-4; 9 bases match TRBD2. The CDR3 is 15 residues long. V lost 0 bases and J lost 2; bases outside the gene matches: 3. Per germline, CDR1 SGHNT and CDR2 YYREEE (reference sequence). CDR3 loop: CASSLASGTPYEQYF. Written as DNA, the CDR3 is TGTGCCAGCAGCTTGGCTAGCGGGACACCCTACGAGCAGTACTTC. The whole variable domain, filled in from reference TRBV5-4 and TRBJ2-7, reads ETGVTQSPTHLIKTRGQQVTLRCSSQSGHNTVSWYQQALGQGPQFIFQYYREEENGRGNFPPRFSGLQFPNYSSELNVNALELDDSALYLCASSLASGTPYEQYFGPGTRLTVT.

As to this clone: Compared with germline, one end of the junction differs, possibly owing to a read error. This rearrangement joins TRBV5-4 to TRBJ2-1; TRBD2 is a possible D gene (6 bases). The CDR3 runs to 11 residues. Per germline, CDR1 SGHNT and CDR2 YYREEE (reference sequence). The CDR3 DNA is TGTGCCAGCAGCATGGGGGAGGAGGGCGTCTTC. This translates into CASSMGEEGVF.

The chain joins TRBV7-2 to TRBJ1-2, with TRBD1 matching 11 bases. Germline V CDR1 and CDR2: SGHTA, FQGNSA. This CDR3 spans 14 amino acids. After removal of 4 bases from V and 8 bases from J, the junction contained 6 bases not matched to a gene. The CDR3 region is CASSYGQGAAGYTF. CDR3 DNA: TGTGCCAGCAGCTACGGACAGGGGGCTGCGGGCTACACCTTC.

Details on this clone: Other DNA variants within this sample encode the same CDR3. The chain couples TRBV11-2 to TRBJ1-2; TRBD1 matches at 9 bases. Trimming cost V 3 bases and J 8 bases; bases outside gene matches: 4. Germline V gene data show CDR1 as SGHAT and CDR2 as FQNNGV. CDR3 length: 13 amino acids. CDR3 sequence reads: CASSLGQGYGYTF. For the CDR3, the DNA is TGTGCCAGCAGCTTGGGACAGGGCTACGGCTACACCTTC.

This clone has only a few counts. The rearrangement joins TRBV7-2 to TRBJ2-7; 11 bases are a match to TRBD1. The CDR3 runs 14 residues. Germline V gives CDR1 SGHTA, CDR2 FQGNSA. V was clipped by 5 bases and J by 4 bases; unmatched bases: 4. CDR3 DNA sequence: TGTGCCAGCAGCCCCGGGACAGGGGGTTACGAGCAGTACTTC. This translates into CASSPGTGGYEQYF.

V gene TRBV3-1 (or the pseudogene TRBV3-2) combines with J gene TRBJ2-2; 8 bases align to TRBD1. Germline-derived CDR1 and CDR2 are LGHDT and YNNKEL (reference sequence). The CDR3 sequence is 18 residues long. V lost 0 bases and J lost 7; bases outside the gene matches: 13. This CDR3 reads CASSQDGGRGQGIGELFF. CDR3 sequence (DNA): TGTGCCAGCAGCCAAGATGGGGGTCGCGGACAGGGTATCGGGGAGCTGTTTTTT.

V usage is TRBV5-1 and J usage is TRBJ1-2; D might be TRBD1 (5 bases). Trimming removed 4 bases from V and 3 bases from J, with 19 bases in between. CDR1 and CDR2 from the germline V gene are SGHRS and YFSETQ. The CDR3 runs to 16 residues. The DNA for the CDR3 is TGCGCCAGCAGCGTTGCACATGGAGCGGGGGACTATGGCTACACCTTC. Amino acids: CASSVAHGAGDYGYTF.

The chain joins TRBV27 to TRBJ2-2, with TRBD1 identical over 10 bases. Germline V lookup: CDR1 MNHEY, CDR2 SMNVEV (reference sequence). This CDR3 region has 15 residues. V trimming: 6 bases; J trimming: 6 bases; junction bases outside the gene matches: 7. CDR3 region: CASSPPGQGSGELFF. The CDR3 DNA reads as TGTGCCAGCAGCCCACCGGGACAGGGGTCCGGGGAGCTGTTTTTT.

V gene TRBV9 combines with J gene TRBJ2-1, with 12 bases lining up with TRBD2. Trimming removed 0 bases from V and 4 bases from J; junction bases left unmatched: 2. The CDR3 extends over 16 amino acids. The V gene's germline CDR1 is SGDLS and CDR2 YYNGEE. The CDR3 sequence is CASSVGGLAGYNEQFF. The CDR3 DNA is TGTGCCAGCAGCGTAGGGGGACTAGCGGGTTACAATGAGCAGTTCTTC.

The CDR3 reads CASSVGQGAGNTIYF. CDR3 nucleotide sequence: TGTGCCAGCAGCGTGGGACAGGGGGCTGGAAACACCATATATTTT. The genes are TRBV11-2 and TRBJ1-3, with 11 bases aligning to TRBD1. With 5 bases clipped from V and 2 bases from J, the junction kept 2 bases outside the gene matches. Germline V gives CDR1 SGHAT, CDR2 FQNNGV. CDR3 size: 15 residues.

This clone showed up just a few times. The chain carries TRBV6-5 and TRBJ1-1, with D possibly matching TRBD1 (5 bases). The CDR3 covers 12 residues. Per germline, CDR1 MNHEY and CDR2 SVGAGI. V lost 5 bases and J 8 bases, leaving 12 bases between the germline ends. CDR3 region: CASSLLGGEAFF. The CDR3 coding sequence is TGTGCCAGCAGTCTCCTGGGGGGAGAAGCTTTCTTT.

This clone has just one count. V is TRBV3-1 (or the pseudogene TRBV3-2) and J is TRBJ1-1; no clear D. Germline CDR1 reads LGHDT; CDR2 reads YNNKEL (reference sequence). The CDR3 totals 12 residues. V lost 4 bases and J lost 1, with 4 bases in between. The CDR3 protein is CASSPRNTEAFF. The CDR3 DNA follows: TGTGCCAGCAGCCCCAGGAACACTGAAGCTTTCTTT.

V and J are TRBV19 and TRBJ2-7, with a weak D call TRBD1 (5 bases). V was cut by 3 bases and J by 3 bases, with 9 bases left in between. CDR3 length: 13 amino acids. From germline, CDR1 is LNHDA and CDR2 SQIVND (reference sequence). CDR3 coding DNA: TGTGCCAGTAGTATTCCAGGGAACTACGAGCAGTACTTC. It codes for CASSIPGNYEQYF.

The chain carries TRBV28 and TRBJ1-1; the match to TRBD1 covers 8 bases. The CDR3 sequence is 15 residues long. Germline CDR1 MDHEN, CDR2 SYDVKM. Trimming took 4 bases from V and 4 from J; bases not matched to a gene: 8. CDR3 loop: CASSSLGQGSTEAFF. In DNA, the CDR3 is TGTGCCAGCAGTTCACTTGGACAGGGCTCCACTGAAGCTTTCTTT.

This clone was counted a few times. The chain combines TRBV7-6 with TRBJ1-4; tentatively, D is TRBD1 (6 bases). Trimming took 5 bases from V and 8 from J, leaving 18 bases between them. The length of the CDR3 is 15 residues. Germline CDR1 SGHVS, CDR2 FNYEAQ. The CDR3 nucleotides are TGTGCCAGCAGCCAAACAATGGTCAGGGGAGAAAAACTGTTTTTT. This codes for CASSQTMVRGEKLFF.

The genes are TRBV3-1 (or the pseudogene TRBV3-2) and TRBJ2-7; 13 bases match TRBD2. Trimming took 3 bases from V and 10 from J; bases not matched to a gene: 3. CDR3 length: 13 amino acids. Germline CDR1 and CDR2: LGHDT and YNNKEL (reference sequence). The CDR3 DNA sequence: TGTGCCAGCAGCCAGACTAGCGGGGGGCCCCAGTACTTC. This translates into CASSQTSGGPQYF.

This clone was seen a handful of times. J is TRBJ1-3 and V is TRBV5-6; 8 positions match TRBD1. Germline CDR1 reads SGHDT; CDR2 reads YYEEEE. Trimming took 0 bases from V and 5 from J; bases not matched to a gene: 4. There are 15 residues in the CDR3. The CDR3 sequence: CASSLGTGNRNTIYF. As DNA, the CDR3 is TGTGCCAGCAGCTTGGGGACAGGGAATCGAAACACCATATATTTT.

The chain employs TRBV5-1 and TRBJ2-3, with 10 bases fitting TRBD2. The CDR3 sequence is 18 residues long. V dropped 3 bases and J dropped 7; count of bases not matched to a gene: 17. CDR1 and CDR2 (germline): SGHRS, YFSETQ. CDR3 nucleotides: TGCGCCAGCAGCTCTGTAGCGGGGGGCCCGACCAGGGCAAATACGCAGTATTTT. Translation: CASSSVAGGPTRANTQYF.

This clone showed up just a few times. Sequence at one end of the junction differs from germline and may be a read error. This rearrangement joins TRBV2 to TRBJ1-5, with D possibly being TRBD1 (5 bases). Germline CDR1 is SNHLY and CDR2 is FYNNEI. The CDR3 has 14 amino acids. The chain's CDR3 is CASREGQHNQPQHF. The CDR3 bases are TGTGCCAGCAGAGAAGGACAACACAATCAGCCCCAGCATTTT. Full variable domain (remainder filled in from reference TRBV2 and TRBJ1-5): EPEVTQTPSHQVTQMGQEVILRCVPISNHLYFYWYRQILGQKVEFLVSFYNNEISEKSEIFDDQFSVERPDGSNFTLKIRSTKLEDSAMYFCASREGQHNQPQHFGDGTRLSIL.

This clone has a handful of counts. This rearrangement joins TRBV28 to TRBJ1-2; TRBD1 is a possible D gene (5 bases). This CDR3 region has 14 residues. Trimming removed 3 bases from V and 5 bases from J, with 13 bases in between. Germline CDR1 and CDR2: MDHEN and SYDVKM. The CDR3, as DNA: TGTGCCAGCAGTTTGGGGCAGGGTGGATATGGCTACACCTTC. It translates to CASSLGQGGYGYTF.

DNA of the CDR3: TGTGCCAGCAGCCCGGGACTAGACAATGAGCAGTTCTTC. Its protein is CASSPGLDNEQFF. The chain links TRBV7-9 to TRBJ2-1, with 8 bases identical to TRBD2. With V trimmed by 5 bases and J by 5 bases, 2 bases remained unmatched. This CDR3 has 13 amino acids. Germline-derived CDR1 and CDR2 are SEHNR and FQNEAQ (reference sequence).